These 30 T cell receptor beta chains share one sample of origin, sequenced in a study of beta chain features in type 1 diabetes. Expressed TCRB transcripts were sequenced after all isolated RNA was converted to cDNA. The method was immunoSEQ multiplex PCR; TCRdb's version includes in-frame clones alone and lacks a portion of them. The sample yields 50,000 or so clones, 42% seen once. General observations from the study: All four CD4+ subsets from Type 1 diabetes patients carried moderately but significantly shorter TCRB CDR3s.

Their cognate antigens are unknown. The sequencing input was Tregs from blood. All receptors come from a man aged 25 to 40 with type 1 diabetes.

This clone came up a few times. The chain recombines TRBV18 with TRBJ2-5, with 13 bases identical to TRBD2. CDR3 length equals 15 residues. The trim removed 6 bases at V and 2 bases at J, leaving 3 bases unmatched. The V gene's germline CDR1 is KGHSH and CDR2 LQKENI. CDR3 amino acids: CASSLGLAGQETQYF. The DNA of the CDR3 is TGTGCCAGCTCCCTGGGACTAGCGGGACAAGAGACCCAGTACTTC.

This clone was seen more than once but under ten times. This chain uses TRBV28 with TRBJ2-7; D not resolved. The CDR3 extends over 12 amino acids. The V and J ends lost 2 bases and 4 bases respectively, with 6 bases between them. Per the germline V gene, CDR1 is MDHEN and CDR2 is SYDVKM. The CDR3 loop reads CASSLQNYEQYF. Here the CDR3 DNA reads TGTGCCAGCAGTTTACAGAATTACGAGCAGTACTTC.

The genes are TRBV19 and TRBJ1-2; 9 bases are shared with TRBD1. The V gene end was trimmed by 7 bases and the J gene end by 3 bases; junction bases not matched to a gene: 12. The germline V gene has CDR1 LNHDA and CDR2 SQIVND (reference sequence). The CDR3 loop spans 16 amino acids. The CDR3 region is CASTPYRDRVDYGYTF. The CDR3 nucleotides read TGTGCCAGTACCCCTTACCGGGACAGGGTTGACTATGGCTACACCTTC.

The J gene is TRBJ2-5, the V gene TRBV2; a weak D match, TRBD2 (6 bases). The length of the CDR3 is 15 residues. Trimming left V 4 bases short and J 11 bases short, with 23 bases between. Germline loops: CDR1 SNHLY, CDR2 FYNNEI. CDR3 nucleotide sequence: TGTGCCAGCAGTGCATACAAGCCGACGGGGGAAGAGCAGTACTTC. Translation: CASSAYKPTGEEQYF. Together with reference TRBV2 and TRBJ2-5, the CDR3 gives the full variable domain: EPEVTQTPSHQVTQMGQEVILRCVPISNHLYFYWYRQILGQKVEFLVSFYNNEISEKSEIFDDQFSVERPDGSNFTLKIRSTKLEDSAMYFCASSAYKPTGEEQYFGPGTRLLVL.

This rearrangement joins TRBV10-3 to TRBJ1-2, with a possible D match to TRBD1 (6 bases). Germline-derived CDR1 and CDR2 are ENHRY and SYGVKD. The CDR3 has 14 residues. The ends were cut back, 3 bases at V and 4 bases at J, with 12 bases in the middle. CDR3 residues: CAISEPGQAYGYTF. The CDR3 region has the DNA TGTGCCATCAGTGAACCGGGACAAGCCTATGGCTACACCTTC.

The chain joins TRBV28 to TRBJ2-3; 7 bases are shared with TRBD2. V was pared by 11 bases and J by 2 bases, with 7 bases of the junction left unmatched. The CDR3 has 13 residues. Germline V CDR1 and CDR2: MDHEN, SYDVKM. The chain's CDR3 is CARGTTYTDTQYF. CDR3 in DNA: TGTGCCCGAGGGACTACTTACACAGATACGCAGTATTTT.

In this sample, this clone turned up a few times. This chain connects TRBV7-2 to TRBJ2-1; weak D call: TRBD2 (6 bases). The V gene lost 5 bases and the J gene lost 11 bases, with 22 bases spanning the gap. The germline CDR1 and CDR2 sequences are SGHTA and FQGNSA. This CDR3 is 15 amino acids long. Written as DNA, the CDR3 is TGTGCCAGCAGCCCGGTGGGGGACTTCGAGCGTAAGCAGTTCTTC. Translating it yields CASSPVGDFERKQFF. Full variable domain (outside the CDR3, taken from reference TRBV7-2 and TRBJ2-1): GAGVSQSPSNKVTEKGKDVELRCDPISGHTALYWYRQSLGQGLEFLIYFQGNSAPDKSGLPSDRFSAERTGGSVSTLTIQRTQQEDSAVYLCASSPVGDFERKQFFGPGTRLTVL.

This clone was seen a handful of times. This chain joins TRBV15 and TRBJ2-5; the D is unclear. Germline assignment: CDR1 LNHNV and CDR2 YYDKDF (reference sequence). V was shortened by 5 bases and J by 4 bases, with 11 bases between the two germline ends. The CDR3 runs to 13 residues. CDR3 in DNA: TGTGCCACCAGCCCGCGAGTTGGAGAGACCCAGTACTTC. Amino acids: CATSPRVGETQYF.

The sample holds one count of this clone. The rearrangement links TRBV27 to TRBJ2-7, with TRBD1 matching 8 bases. The CDR3 has 15 residues. Germline CDR1 MNHEY, CDR2 SMNVEV (reference sequence). V gave up 8 bases and J gave up 1 base; unmatched junction bases: 10. The CDR3 sequence: CASRGRGLGSYEQYF. In DNA form, the CDR3 reads TGTGCCAGCCGAGGCAGGGGGCTTGGTTCCTACGAGCAGTACTTC.

CDR3 DNA: TGTGCCAGCAGGGCAGGGGCCACCGGGGAGCTGTTTTTT. Translating it yields CASRAGATGELFF. The gene calls are TRBV6-1 and TRBJ2-2, with D perhaps TRBD1 (6 bases). Looked up from germline, CDR1 is MNHNS and CDR2 is SASEGT. Trimming took off 6 bases at V and 4 bases at J, with 9 bases between the two ends. CDR3 length equals 13 residues.

The genes are TRBV7-2 and TRBJ2-7; D gene ambiguous. The CDR3 is 13 amino acids. Germline CDR1 SGHTA, CDR2 FQGNSA. Trimming took off 8 bases at V and 3 bases at J, with 14 bases between the two ends. The CDR3 region has the DNA TGTGCCAGCTGTCCTCGGTCCCTCTACGAGCAGTACTTC. It is translated as CASCPRSLYEQYF.

This clone has ten or more counts. The rearrangement joins TRBV13 to TRBJ2-1; TRBD2 agrees at 12 bases. V shed 4 bases, J shed 7 bases, and the junction held 11 bases outside the gene matches. The CDR3 is 17 amino acids. Germline V gives CDR1 PRHDT, CDR2 FYEKMQ (reference sequence). CDR3 protein: CASSSPRLAGARNEQFF. For the CDR3, the DNA is TGTGCCAGCAGCTCCCCCCGACTAGCGGGAGCTAGGAATGAGCAGTTCTTC.

This clone was found a few times. The CDR3 nucleotides are TGTGCCAGCTCACCGGTAGGAGGGGATTTACAGCCCCAGCATTTT. It codes for CASSPVGGDLQPQHF. V is TRBV18 and J is TRBJ1-5; TRBD1 might be the D (5 bases). Looked up from germline, CDR1 is KGHSH and CDR2 is LQKENI. Trimming stripped 3 bases from V and 7 bases from J, with 16 bases between. CDR3 length equals 15 residues.

The chain carries TRBV7-3 and TRBJ1-1; D may be TRBD1 (6 bases). Germline CDR1 and CDR2: SGHTA and FQGTGA. This CDR3 is built from 13 residues. The ends were cut back, 5 bases at V and 3 bases at J, with 10 bases in the middle. CDR3 nucleotide sequence: TGTGCCAGCAGCGTACAGGGTTACACTGAAGCTTTCTTT. This translates into CASSVQGYTEAFF.

This clone was observed a handful of times. This chain links TRBV30 with TRBJ2-5, with TRBD2 matching 7 bases. Per the germline V gene, CDR1 is GTSNPN and CDR2 is SVGIG (reference sequence). CDR3 length: 18 residues. Losses at the gene ends were 1 base for V and 5 bases for J; bases not matched to a gene: 19. CDR3 nucleotides: TGTGCCTGGAGTGGCCTTTTTGGGAAGGGCGGGAGTGGGGAGACCCAGTACTTC. Translated: CAWSGLFGKGGSGETQYF.

The chain recombines TRBV18 with TRBJ2-4; D possibly corresponds to TRBD1 (5 bases). The CDR3 consists of 13 residues. Per germline, CDR1 KGHSH and CDR2 LQKENI. Deletions cut 5 bases from V and 8 bases from J, with 13 bases between. The chain's CDR3 is CASSGALRYIQYF. The CDR3 coding sequence is TGTGCCAGCTCAGGGGCCCTCCGTTACATTCAGTACTTC. The full variable domain, rest sourced from reference TRBV18 and TRBJ2-4, is NAGVMQNPRHLVRRRGQEARLRCSPMKGHSHVYWYRQLPEEGLKFMVYLQKENIIDESGMPKERFSAEFPKEGPSILRIQQVVRGDSAAYFCASSGALRYIQYFGAGTRLSVL.

The J gene is TRBJ1-5, the V gene TRBV6-5; D is unclear. The CDR3 is 16 residues long. V was trimmed by 0 bases and J by 2 bases, leaving 11 bases between them. The germline CDR1 and CDR2 sequences are MNHEY and SVGAGI. CDR3 in amino acids: CASSYSGPWGNQPQHF. The CDR3 nucleotides read TGTGCCAGCAGTTACTCGGGCCCATGGGGCAATCAGCCCCAGCATTTT.

This clone showed up just a few times. V is TRBV29-1 and J is TRBJ2-1, with D possibly TRBD2 on 6 matching bases. V was pared by 3 bases and J by 11 bases, with 17 bases between. The CDR3 extends over 13 amino acids. The germline V gene encodes CDR1 SQVTM and CDR2 ANQGSEA. The CDR3 sequence is CSVEEGPRGKQFF. The CDR3 bases are TGCAGCGTTGAGGAGGGACCCCGGGGAAAGCAGTTCTTC.

The chain recombines TRBV2 with TRBJ2-3, with D tentatively TRBD2 (6 bases). The CDR3 has 15 amino acids. Germline CDR1 reads SNHLY; CDR2 reads FYNNEI. Trimming took off 3 bases at V and 2 bases at J, with 12 bases between the two ends. The CDR3 region has the DNA TGTGCCAGCAGTGAGAGAGGGAGGCTCACAGATACGCAGTATTTT. This sequence encodes CASSERGRLTDTQYF.

A few counts support this clone. V gene TRBV18 combines with J gene TRBJ2-7; 12 positions agree with TRBD2. V was clipped by 3 bases and J by 1 base; unmatched bases: 4. The CDR3 is 16 amino acids. Germline loops: CDR1 KGHSH, CDR2 LQKENI. The CDR3 coding sequence is TGTGCCAGCTCACCCACTAGCGGGAGGCTATCCTACGAGCAGTACTTC. It codes for CASSPTSGRLSYEQYF.

The chain uses TRBV6-5 and TRBJ1-2; 7 bases align to TRBD1. Unmatched junction bases numbered 4, after V lost 6 bases and J lost 3 bases. CDR3 length: 13 amino acids. The germline V gene has CDR1 MNHEY and CDR2 SVGAGI. CDR3 amino acids: CASRVTGHYGYTF. DNA for the CDR3: TGTGCCAGCAGGGTGACAGGGCACTATGGCTACACCTTC.

V usage is TRBV2 and J usage is TRBJ2-1; TRBD2 matches 11 bases. CDR1 and CDR2 (germline): SNHLY, FYNNEI. The ends lost 0 bases at V and 7 bases at J; junction bases unmatched: 5. The CDR3 covers 16 residues. Here the CDR3 reads CASSEALTSGSNEQFF. DNA for the CDR3: TGTGCCAGCAGTGAAGCGCTAACTAGCGGGAGTAATGAGCAGTTCTTC.

This clone was picked up one time. The rearrangement uses TRBV18 and TRBJ1-5; D gene ambiguous. Looked up from germline, CDR1 is KGHSH and CDR2 is LQKENI. Trimming took 3 bases from V and 3 from J, leaving 9 bases between them. This CDR3 has 14 amino acids. The CDR3 nucleotides are TGTGCCAGCTCACCGGTCACTGACAATCAGCCCCAGCATTTT. This gives the protein CASSPVTDNQPQHF.

This clone was counted only a few times. The chain links TRBV10-3 to TRBJ1-1, with D tentatively TRBD1 (5 bases). The CDR3 has 16 amino acids. Germline CDR1 is ENHRY and CDR2 is SYGVKD. Deletions cut 4 bases from V and 3 bases from J, with 18 bases between. Here the CDR3 reads CAISGGLAGKDTEAFF. The CDR3, as DNA: TGTGCCATCAGTGGGGGCTTGGCCGGTAAGGACACTGAAGCTTTCTTT.

The chain uses TRBV7-2 and TRBJ2-7, with 7 bases lining up with TRBD2. The CDR3 runs 15 residues. V was clipped by 3 bases and J by 1 base; unmatched bases: 6. Germline lookup yields CDR1 SGHTA and CDR2 FQGNSA. The CDR3 here is CASSFTGGSSYEQYF. For the CDR3, the DNA is TGTGCCAGCAGCTTCACGGGAGGCAGTTCCTACGAGCAGTACTTC.

V gene TRBV5-4 combines with J gene TRBJ2-3, with D possibly TRBD1 on 6 matching bases. The CDR3 is made up of 14 amino acids. Germline-derived CDR1 and CDR2 are SGHNT and YYREEE (reference sequence). Trimming removed 2 bases at V and 6 bases at J, with 13 bases between. This chain's CDR3 is CASSFPGEGDTQYF. The CDR3 DNA reads as TGTGCCAGCAGCTTCCCAGGGGAAGGTGATACGCAGTATTTT.

This rearrangement joins TRBV5-4 to TRBJ1-2; a possible D gene is TRBD1 (5 bases). This CDR3 has 14 amino acids. V was clipped by 0 bases and J by 4 bases, with 10 bases between them. Looked up from germline, CDR1 is SGHNT and CDR2 is YYREEE (reference sequence). The CDR3 DNA is TGTGCCAGCAGCTTGGAGGCAGGGCGCTATGGCTACACCTTC. As protein: CASSLEAGRYGYTF. Looking up the rest from reference TRBV5-4 and TRBJ1-2 gives the full variable domain: ETGVTQSPTHLIKTRGQQVTLRCSSQSGHNTVSWYQQALGQGPQFIFQYYREEENGRGNFPPRFSGLQFPNYSSELNVNALELDDSALYLCASSLEAGRYGYTFGSGTRLTVV.

The chain has TRBV29-1 and TRBJ2-3; D might be TRBD2 (5 bases). Germline V gene lookup returns CDR1 SQVTM and CDR2 ANQGSEA. The CDR3 runs to 14 residues. Trimming removed 7 bases at V and 0 bases at J, with 14 bases between. The CDR3 loop reads CSAQEGASTDTQYF. In nucleotides, the CDR3 is TGCAGCGCCCAAGAGGGCGCGAGCACAGATACGCAGTATTTT.

The CDR3 loop reads CASSVGTVNTGELFF. The CDR3 nucleotides are TGTGCCAGTAGTGTAGGGACAGTGAACACCGGGGAGCTGTTTTTT. The V call is TRBV19, the J call TRBJ2-2; 7 bases are a match to TRBD1. Germline V gene sequence: CDR1 LNHDA, CDR2 SQIVND (reference sequence). V lost 5 bases and J lost 1; bases outside the gene matches: 4. This CDR3 has 15 amino acids.

The chain recombines TRBV4-1 with TRBJ2-4; 9 bases agree with TRBD1. The CDR3 has 14 residues. V lost 3 bases to trimming and J lost 8 bases; unmatched junction nucleotides: 5. Looked up from germline, CDR1 is MGHRA and CDR2 is YSYEKL. CDR3 sequence: CASSQGQGRDIQYF. The CDR3 nucleotides read TGCGCCAGCAGCCAGGGACAGGGAAGGGACATTCAGTACTTC.